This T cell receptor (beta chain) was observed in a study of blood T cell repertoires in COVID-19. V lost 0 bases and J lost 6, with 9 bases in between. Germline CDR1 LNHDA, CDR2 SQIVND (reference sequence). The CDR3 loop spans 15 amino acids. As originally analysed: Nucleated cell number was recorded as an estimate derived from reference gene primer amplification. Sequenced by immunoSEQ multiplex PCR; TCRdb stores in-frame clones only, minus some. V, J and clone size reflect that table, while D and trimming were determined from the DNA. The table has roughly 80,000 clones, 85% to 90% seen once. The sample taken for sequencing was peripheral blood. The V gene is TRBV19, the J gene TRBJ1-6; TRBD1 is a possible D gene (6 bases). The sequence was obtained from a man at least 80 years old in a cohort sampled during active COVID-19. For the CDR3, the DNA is TGTGCCAGTAGTATAGACCAGGGGCCTAATTCACCCCTCCACTTT. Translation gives CASSIDQGPNSPLHF. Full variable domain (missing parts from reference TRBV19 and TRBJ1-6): DGGITQSPKYLFRKEGQNVTLSCEQNLNHDAMYWYRQDPGQGLRLIYYSQIVNDFQKGDIAEGYSVSREKKESFPLTVTSAQKNPTAFYLCASSIDQGPNSPLHFGNGTRLTVT.